This T cell receptor beta chain came from a study of blood T cell repertoires in COVID-19. Sequencing was performed with immunoSEQ multiplex PCR; in TCRdb, only in-frame clones are kept and a portion is missing. The profile shows about 230,000 clones, 65% to 90% of them singletons. Source material: peripheral blood. The TCR originated in a woman aged 40 to 50 who had recovered from COVID-19.

CDR3 protein: CASSARGQGFDEQYF. The CDR3 nucleotides are TGTGCCAGCAGCGCCCGGGGACAGGGGTTCGACGAGCAGTACTTC. The chain has TRBV9 and TRBJ2-7; TRBD1 agrees at 10 bases. This CDR3 has 15 residues. The germline CDR1 and CDR2 sequences are SGDLS and YYNGEE. Trimming removed 3 bases from V and 5 bases from J; junction bases left unmatched: 8.